This T cell receptor beta chain was sequenced during a study of CD8 T cells in ankylosing spondylitis. Study-wide results and caveats: Earlier authors reported some of these motif variants in reactive arthritis synovial fluid and blood. Within ankylosing spondylitis blood, a TCR beta motif made up of roughly eight highly homologous variants appeared to be characteristic. Disease-linked clones displayed a CD8+ phenotype and appeared relatively rarely in peripheral blood. Researchers reportedly found disease-linked clones significantly enriched in matched ankylosing spondylitis synovial fluid.

Details on this clonotype: Its antigen is as yet unknown.

5'-RACE, quantitative and with molecular barcodes, yielded the TCR beta libraries. TCRdb used MiXCR to reprocess the 5' RACE reads, holding one entry per CDR3 protein. Here the sample spans 390,000 or so distinct CDR3 sequences, about a fifth being singletons. Between the trimmed V and J ends, which lost 2 bases and 5 bases, there was a span of 9 bases. The CDR3 runs 14 residues. CDR1 and CDR2 from the germline V gene are LNHDA and SQIVND (reference sequence). Sequenced: blood, either unsorted or a sorted T cell fraction (not recorded which). The V and J genes are TRBV19 and TRBJ2-2, with no clear D. The source is a male donor with ankylosing spondylitis. The CDR3 coding sequence is TGTGCCAGTAGTATAAACACCGGGACCGGGGAGCTGTTTTTT. The encoded protein is CASSINTGTGELFF.